Presented here are 31 T cell receptor beta chains from one specimen sequenced in a study of T cell clones after liver transplantation (dated by TCRdb to between 2018 and 2021). The library was obtained by the immunoSEQ multiplex PCR assay. Held by TCRdb, this immuneACCESS table contains in-frame sequences only and omits some clones. Under half of the omission traces to an unresolved V gene where checked; the cause of the rest is unknown. This sample holds over 60,000 clones; roughly 80% were observed only once. In total, the top ten clones hold about 0.64% of the sample. According to the study, the label for this sample's time point signals: pre-transplant. Sequencing used CD4+ T cells from blood, obtained before liver transplant. These receptors were taken from a human donor who received a liver transplant.

To note about this clone: At one end, the junction sequence differs from germline, possibly due to a read error. V usage is TRBV29-1 and J usage is TRBJ2-7; D gene ambiguous. The CDR3 contains 11 residues. The germline CDR1 and CDR2 sequences are SQVTM and ANQGSEA. The CDR3 sequence: CSVTTGYAQYF. The CDR3 bases are TGCAGCGTTACGACTGGCTACGCGCAGTACTTC.

J is TRBJ2-6 and V is TRBV25-1; a possible D gene is TRBD1 (5 bases). Trimming shortened V by 4 bases and J by 0 bases, and 7 bases separated the two germline ends. Germline CDR1 MGHDK, CDR2 SYGVNS. CDR3 length: 15 residues. CDR3 coding DNA: TGTGCCAGCAGTGCTACAGGCTCTGGGGCCAACGTCCTGACTTTC. Encoded protein: CASSATGSGANVLTF.

The chain employs TRBV28 and TRBJ1-4; the match to TRBD1 covers 7 bases. Germline lookup yields CDR1 MDHEN and CDR2 SYDVKM. The CDR3 has 14 amino acids. Trimming at V came to 2 bases and at J to 8 bases, leaving 5 bases not matched to a gene. The DNA of the CDR3 is TGTGCCAGCAGTTTAGGGACAGAAGGGGAAAAACTGTTTTTT. Translating gives CASSLGTEGEKLFF. Full variable domain (outside the CDR3, taken from reference TRBV28 and TRBJ1-4): DVKVTQSSRYLVKRTGEKVFLECVQDMDHENMFWYRQDPGLGLRLIYFSYDVKMKEKGDIPEGYSVSREKKERFSLILESASTNQTSMYLCASSLGTEGEKLFFGSGTQLSVL.

This chain uses TRBV5-1 with TRBJ1-1, with D perhaps matching TRBD1 (5 bases). The CDR3 has 14 residues. Germline lookup yields CDR1 SGHRS and CDR2 YFSETQ. V was clipped by 4 bases and J by 1 base, with 11 bases between them. The chain's CDR3 is CASSLGPANTEAFF. DNA of the CDR3: TGCGCCAGCAGCCTGGGGCCGGCGAACACTGAAGCTTTCTTT. The entire variable domain, with the rest obtained from reference TRBV5-1 and TRBJ1-1, is as follows: KAGVTQTPRYLIKTRGQQVTLSCSPISGHRSVSWYQQTPGQGLQFLFEYFSETQRNKGNFPGRFSGRQFSNSRSEMNVSTLELGDSALYLCASSLGPANTEAFFGQGTRLTVV.

This clone showed up just a few times. Other nucleotide sequences in the sample specify the same CDR3. This chain connects TRBV5-1 to TRBJ2-1, with D possibly TRBD2 on 5 matching bases. The germline V gene has CDR1 SGHRS and CDR2 YFSETQ. V shed 0 bases and J shed 2 bases, with 9 bases lying between them. The CDR3 is 15 amino acids. The chain's CDR3 is CASSLAGSTYNEQFF. CDR3 coding DNA: TGCGCCAGCAGCTTGGCGGGAAGCACCTACAATGAGCAGTTCTTC. The full variable domain, with the rest looked up from reference TRBV5-1 and TRBJ2-1, is KAGVTQTPRYLIKTRGQQVTLSCSPISGHRSVSWYQQTPGQGLQFLFEYFSETQRNKGNFPGRFSGRQFSNSRSEMNVSTLELGDSALYLCASSLAGSTYNEQFFGPGTRLTVL.

V usage is TRBV7-2 and J usage is TRBJ2-3, with no clear D. CDR3 length: 14 amino acids. V was pared by 0 bases and J by 4 bases, with 8 bases between. Germline V gene data show CDR1 as SGHTA and CDR2 as FQGNSA. CDR3 nucleotides: TGTGCCAGCAGCTTAGCCCTTGGCCCAGATACGCAGTATTTT. Its protein product is CASSLALGPDTQYF.

The CDR3 DNA is TGTGCCATCCGTCGGACAGGGGGCCGCCAGCAAGCTTTCTTT. This translates into CAIRRTGGRQQAFF. V gene TRBV6-1 combines with J gene TRBJ1-1, with TRBD1 identical over 11 bases. With 10 bases clipped from V and 9 bases from J, the junction kept 13 bases outside the gene matches. The V gene's germline CDR1 is MNHNS and CDR2 SASEGT. This CDR3 spans 14 amino acids.

V gene TRBV5-1 combines with J gene TRBJ1-5; possible D gene TRBD1, 5 bases. Trimming pared 0 bases from V and 4 bases from J, leaving 11 bases between. Germline values: CDR1 SGHRS, CDR2 YFSETQ. The CDR3 has 15 residues. The CDR3 nucleotides read TGCGCCAGCAGCTTGGAGCCAGGGTCGAATCAGCCCCAGCATTTT. It is translated as CASSLEPGSNQPQHF. The whole variable domain, filled in from reference TRBV5-1 and TRBJ1-5, reads KAGVTQTPRYLIKTRGQQVTLSCSPISGHRSVSWYQQTPGQGLQFLFEYFSETQRNKGNFPGRFSGRQFSNSRSEMNVSTLELGDSALYLCASSLEPGSNQPQHFGDGTRLSIL.

The genes are TRBV29-1 and TRBJ2-3; D is possibly TRBD1 (7 bases). Trimming pared 7 bases from V and 2 bases from J, leaving 16 bases between. Germline CDR1 is SQVTM and CDR2 is ANQGSEA. This CDR3 is 14 amino acids long. The CDR3 is CSAQAGGFTDTQYF. The DNA for the CDR3 is TGCAGCGCTCAAGCAGGGGGGTTCACAGATACGCAGTATTTT.

This clone was seen a few times. CDR3 sequence (DNA): TGTGCCAGCAGCTTCACGGTTTTTGGGACGGCCTCTGGAAACACCATATATTTT. Its translation: CASSFTVFGTASGNTIYF. V usage is TRBV7-9 and J usage is TRBJ1-3, with D possibly matching TRBD1 (5 bases). The CDR3 has 18 amino acids. V was shortened by 3 bases and J by 0 bases, with 18 bases between the two germline ends. The germline CDR1 and CDR2 sequences are SEHNR and FQNEAQ (reference sequence).

This chain uses TRBV9 with TRBJ1-1; D remains unclear. Germline-derived CDR1 and CDR2 are SGDLS and YYNGEE. Trimming stripped 2 bases from V and 3 bases from J, with 11 bases between. This CDR3 is 14 amino acids long. The DNA of the CDR3 is TGTGCCAGCAGCGTCGGGGTCCTTGACACTGAAGCTTTCTTT. Its translation is CASSVGVLDTEAFF. Combining the CDR3 with reference TRBV9 and TRBJ1-1 gives the whole variable domain DSGVTQTPKHLITATGQRVTLRCSPRSGDLSVYWYQQSLDQGLQFLIQYYNGEERAKGNILERFSAQQFPDLHSELNLSSLELGDSALYFCASSVGVLDTEAFFGQGTRLTVV.

This chain connects TRBV6-6 to TRBJ1-4; D ambiguous. The CDR3 extends over 11 amino acids. The germline gives CDR1 MNHNY, CDR2 SVGAGI (reference sequence). V lost 5 bases and J 13 bases, leaving 11 bases between the germline ends. CDR3 protein: CASSPGRVLFF. Here the CDR3 DNA reads TGTGCCAGCAGTCCCGGGCGGGTACTGTTTTTT.

The chain combines TRBV19 with TRBJ2-7; D is perhaps TRBD2 (5 bases). Germline CDR1 LNHDA, CDR2 SQIVND (reference sequence). With 3 bases removed from V and 2 bases from J, the gap between germline ends came to 11 bases. The CDR3 covers 14 residues. CDR3 nucleotides: TGTGCCAGTAGTATGTACGGGGATACCTACGAGCAGTACTTC. It encodes CASSMYGDTYEQYF.

The chain recombines TRBV7-2 with TRBJ2-5, with 13 bases aligning to TRBD2. This CDR3 region has 16 residues. V lost 4 bases, J lost 1 base, and 3 bases stayed unmatched. CDR1 and CDR2 from the germline V gene are SGHTA and FQGNSA. The CDR3 sequence: CASSWGLAGSQETQYF. For the CDR3, the DNA is TGTGCCAGCAGCTGGGGACTAGCGGGATCCCAAGAGACCCAGTACTTC.

CDR3 sequence: CASSFSQGTTEAFF. The DNA for the CDR3 is TGTGCCAGCAGCTTTTCACAGGGTACCACTGAAGCTTTCTTT. The chain is built from TRBV7-2 and TRBJ1-1; a possible D gene is TRBD1 (6 bases). V was clipped by 3 bases and J by 4 bases, with 12 bases between them. Germline CDR1 is SGHTA and CDR2 is FQGNSA. The CDR3 contains 14 residues.

J is TRBJ2-5 and V is TRBV9; D is undetermined. This CDR3 has 14 residues. V shed 3 bases and J shed 2 bases, with 11 bases lying between them. In germline, CDR1 is SGDLS, CDR2 YYNGEE. The CDR3, as DNA: TGTGCCAGCAGCGCGAACGGGCAGCAAGAGACCCAGTACTTC. Its protein product is CASSANGQQETQYF.

This chain connects TRBV9 to TRBJ2-5; 7 bases match TRBD1. The V and J ends lost 0 bases and 3 bases, in that order; junction bases with no gene match: 8. The CDR3 spans 16 residues. The germline CDR1 and CDR2 sequences are SGDLS and YYNGEE. In DNA form, the CDR3 reads TGTGCCAGCAGCGTAGGACAGGGTGAGGTGGAAGAGACCCAGTACTTC. It is translated as CASSVGQGEVEETQYF.

The gene calls are TRBV18 and TRBJ1-5; the match to TRBD1 covers 10 bases. The V and J ends lost 1 base and 0 bases, in that order; junction bases with no gene match: 3. The CDR3 has 17 amino acids. Germline lookup yields CDR1 KGHSH and CDR2 LQKENI. DNA of the CDR3: TGTGCCAGCTCACCACTGGGACAGGGGCATAGCAATCAGCCCCAGCATTTT. Translated: CASSPLGQGHSNQPQHF.

This sequence joins TRBV28 and TRBJ2-1; D is unclear. The CDR3 is 18 amino acids. The germline V gene has CDR1 MDHEN and CDR2 SYDVKM. Deletions cut 5 bases from V and 0 bases from J, with 20 bases between. DNA of the CDR3: TGTGCCAGCAGTGTCCCCCTTGGGCGGCTGAGCTCCTACAATGAGCAGTTCTTC. Amino acids: CASSVPLGRLSSYNEQFF.

This sequence joins TRBV5-6 and TRBJ2-6, with D hard to call. The CDR3 runs to 16 residues. The germline V gene has CDR1 SGHDT and CDR2 YYEEEE. Trimming stripped 1 base from V and 2 bases from J, with 10 bases between. The CDR3 DNA sequence: TGTGCCAGCAGCTTGCTGGATTCAGCTGGGGCCAACGTCCTGACTTTC. Translated, it gives CASSLLDSAGANVLTF.

The chain recombines TRBV5-6 with TRBJ1-5, with TRBD1 matching 10 bases. V dropped 4 bases and J dropped 6; count of bases not matched to a gene: 10. CDR3 length: 16 amino acids. CDR1 and CDR2 (germline): SGHDT, YYEEEE. The CDR3 loop is CASSKIGTGEGQPQHF. In DNA, the CDR3 is TGTGCCAGCAGCAAAATTGGGACAGGGGAGGGTCAGCCCCAGCATTTT.

The chain has TRBV19 and TRBJ1-5; 8 bases agree with TRBD1. Germline V lookup: CDR1 LNHDA, CDR2 SQIVND (reference sequence). V lost 4 bases and J lost 7; bases outside the gene matches: 9. The CDR3 is made up of 15 amino acids. CDR3 loop: CASSNLGQGSQPQHF. The CDR3 nucleotides are TGTGCCAGTAGTAACCTCGGACAGGGCTCCCAGCCCCAGCATTTT.

This clone was counted only a few times. The chain couples TRBV7-6 to TRBJ2-2; D not certain. Germline V gene lookup returns CDR1 SGHVS and CDR2 FNYEAQ. The V end lost 5 bases, the J end lost 5 bases, and 9 bases lay between the germline ends. The CDR3 is 13 amino acids. CDR3: CASSTFRTGELFF. In DNA form, the CDR3 reads TGTGCCAGCAGCACATTTCGAACCGGGGAGCTGTTTTTT.

V is TRBV19 and J is TRBJ2-5; no clear D gene. Looked up from germline, CDR1 is LNHDA and CDR2 is SQIVND (reference sequence). The CDR3 spans 17 residues. Trimming shortened V by 5 bases and J by 0 bases, and 19 bases separated the two germline ends. Here the CDR3 reads CASSPRLGTTHQETQYF. For the CDR3, the DNA is TGTGCCAGTAGTCCCCGTCTCGGAACTACCCACCAAGAGACCCAGTACTTC.

The chain carries TRBV19 and TRBJ2-7, with D possibly TRBD2 on 5 matching bases. V was trimmed by 5 bases and J by 4 bases, leaving 12 bases between them. The CDR3 is made up of 13 amino acids. From germline, CDR1 is LNHDA and CDR2 SQIVND (reference sequence). CDR3: CASSLASGYEQYF. DNA of the CDR3: TGTGCCAGTAGTTTAGCGTCGGGGTACGAGCAGTACTTC.

This clone was counted between two and nine times. The CDR3 sequence is CASSTTGATTEAFF. The DNA of the CDR3 is TGTGCCAGCAGTACGACAGGGGCGACCACTGAAGCTTTCTTT. V usage is TRBV2 and J usage is TRBJ1-1; 8 bases map to TRBD1. Germline assignment: CDR1 SNHLY and CDR2 FYNNEI. The CDR3 is 14 amino acids. V lost 5 bases, J lost 4 bases, and 6 bases stayed unmatched.

The chain is built from TRBV11-2 and TRBJ2-1, with 7 positions matching TRBD2. Germline V gene lookup returns CDR1 SGHAT and CDR2 FQNNGV. V lost 1 base and J lost 2; bases outside the gene matches: 5. This CDR3 has 16 residues. CDR3 residues: CASSLGGGGAYNEQFF. The CDR3 nucleotides are TGTGCCAGCAGCTTAGGTGGCGGGGGAGCCTACAATGAGCAGTTCTTC.

This chain uses TRBV6-6 with TRBJ2-5; D is possibly TRBD1 (5 bases). The CDR3 spans 14 residues. Looked up from germline, CDR1 is MNHNY and CDR2 is SVGAGI (reference sequence). Trimming took off 6 bases at V and 4 bases at J, with 15 bases between the two ends. The CDR3 DNA follows: TGTGCCAGCAGGCGGACACTTCTTGGAGAGACCCAGTACTTC. As protein: CASRRTLLGETQYF.

The V gene is TRBV30, the J gene TRBJ2-6; D perhaps matches TRBD1 (5 bases). The CDR3 runs 15 residues. Per germline, CDR1 GTSNPN and CDR2 SVGIG (reference sequence). Trimming pared 3 bases from V and 3 bases from J, leaving 12 bases between. The CDR3 loop reads CAWSFRGVGANVLTF. CDR3 coding DNA: TGTGCCTGGAGCTTTAGGGGTGTTGGGGCCAACGTCCTGACTTTC.

J is TRBJ2-4 and V is TRBV19; possible D gene TRBD2, 6 bases. The CDR3 is 17 amino acids. Deletions cut 5 bases from V and 0 bases from J, with 17 bases between. CDR1 LNHDA and CDR2 SQIVND come from the germline V gene (reference sequence). CDR3 loop: CASSSSGTREAKNIQYF. In DNA, the CDR3 is TGTGCCAGTAGTTCCTCGGGGACTCGGGAAGCCAAAAACATTCAGTACTTC.

The chain links TRBV19 to TRBJ1-2; D might be TRBD1 (5 bases). V was clipped by 3 bases and J by 8 bases, with 19 bases between them. The CDR3 sequence is 15 residues long. Looked up from germline, CDR1 is LNHDA and CDR2 is SQIVND (reference sequence). The CDR3 nucleotides read TGTGCCAGTAGTATCGGCAGGGTCGTGGGGGACGGCTACACCTTC. This encodes CASSIGRVVGDGYTF.